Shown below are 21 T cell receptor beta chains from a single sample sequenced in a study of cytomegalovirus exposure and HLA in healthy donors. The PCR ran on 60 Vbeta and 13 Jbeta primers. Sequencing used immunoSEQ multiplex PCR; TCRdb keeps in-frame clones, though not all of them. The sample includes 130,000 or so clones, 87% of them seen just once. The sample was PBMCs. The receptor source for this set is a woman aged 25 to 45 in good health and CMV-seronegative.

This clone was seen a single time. Here the CDR3 reads CASSEGQGAYEQYF. DNA for the CDR3: TGTGCCAGCAGCGAAGGACAGGGGGCCTACGAGCAGTACTTC. The chain carries TRBV9 and TRBJ2-5, with 10 bases that match TRBD1. The last part of the DNA fits TRBJ2-7 better; the J call may be wrong. The length of the CDR3 is 14 residues. Germline V gene lookup returns CDR1 SGDLS and CDR2 YYNGEE.

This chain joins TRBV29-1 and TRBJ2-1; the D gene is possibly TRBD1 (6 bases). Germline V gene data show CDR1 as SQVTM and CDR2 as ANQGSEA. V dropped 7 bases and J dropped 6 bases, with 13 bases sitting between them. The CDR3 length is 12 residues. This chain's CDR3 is CSATKDSNEQFF. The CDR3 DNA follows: TGCAGCGCCACCAAGGACAGCAATGAGCAGTTCTTC.

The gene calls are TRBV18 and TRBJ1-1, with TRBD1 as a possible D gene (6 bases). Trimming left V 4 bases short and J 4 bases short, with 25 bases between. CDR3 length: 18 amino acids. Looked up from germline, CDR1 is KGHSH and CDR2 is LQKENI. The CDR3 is CASSLTGGAGSRTTEAFF. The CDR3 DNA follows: TGTGCCAGCTCACTCACGGGGGGGGCAGGTTCAAGGACCACTGAAGCTTTCTTT.

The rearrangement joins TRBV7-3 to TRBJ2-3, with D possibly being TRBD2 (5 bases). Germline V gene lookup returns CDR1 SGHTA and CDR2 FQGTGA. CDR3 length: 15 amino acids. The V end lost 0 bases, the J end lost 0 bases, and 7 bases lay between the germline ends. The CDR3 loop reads CASSLTGVSTDTQYF. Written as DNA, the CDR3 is TGTGCCAGCAGCTTAACGGGAGTCAGCACAGATACGCAGTATTTT.

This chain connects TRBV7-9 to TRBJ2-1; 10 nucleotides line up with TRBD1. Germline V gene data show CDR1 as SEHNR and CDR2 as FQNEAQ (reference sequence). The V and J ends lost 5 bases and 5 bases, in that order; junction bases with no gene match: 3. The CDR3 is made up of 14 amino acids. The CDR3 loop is CASSPGTGDNEQFF. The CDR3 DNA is TGTGCCAGCAGCCCCGGGACAGGGGACAATGAGCAGTTCTTC.

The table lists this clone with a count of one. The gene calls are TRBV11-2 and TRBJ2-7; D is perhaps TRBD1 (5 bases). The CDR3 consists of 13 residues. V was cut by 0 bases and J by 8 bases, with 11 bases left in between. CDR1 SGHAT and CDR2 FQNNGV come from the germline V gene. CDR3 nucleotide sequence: TGTGCCAGCAGCTTAGATTGGCAGGGCCAGCAGTACTTC. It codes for CASSLDWQGQQYF.

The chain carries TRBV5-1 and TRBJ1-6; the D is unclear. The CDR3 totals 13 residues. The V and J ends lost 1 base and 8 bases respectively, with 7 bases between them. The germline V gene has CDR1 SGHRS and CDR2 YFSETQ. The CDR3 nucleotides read TGCGCCAGCAGCTTGACGGTAGATTCACCCCTCCACTTT. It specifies CASSLTVDSPLHF.

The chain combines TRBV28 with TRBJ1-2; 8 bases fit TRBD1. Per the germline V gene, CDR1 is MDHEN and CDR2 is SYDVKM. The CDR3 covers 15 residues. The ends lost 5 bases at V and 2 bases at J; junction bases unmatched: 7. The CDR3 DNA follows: TGTGCCAGCAGTCGAAGGACAGGGTTAAACTATGGCTACACCTTC. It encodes CASSRRTGLNYGYTF.

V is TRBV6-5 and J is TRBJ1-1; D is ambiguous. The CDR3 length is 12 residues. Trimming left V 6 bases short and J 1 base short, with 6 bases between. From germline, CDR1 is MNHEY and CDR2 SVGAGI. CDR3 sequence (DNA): TGTGCCAGCAGCAGGTCGAACACTGAAGCTTTCTTT. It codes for CASSRSNTEAFF.

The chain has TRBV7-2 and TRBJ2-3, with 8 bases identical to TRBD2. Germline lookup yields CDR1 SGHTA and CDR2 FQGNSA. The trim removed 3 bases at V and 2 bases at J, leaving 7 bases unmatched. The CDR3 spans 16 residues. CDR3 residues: CASSFHAGGNTDTQYF. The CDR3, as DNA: TGTGCCAGCAGCTTTCATGCGGGAGGTAACACAGATACGCAGTATTTT.

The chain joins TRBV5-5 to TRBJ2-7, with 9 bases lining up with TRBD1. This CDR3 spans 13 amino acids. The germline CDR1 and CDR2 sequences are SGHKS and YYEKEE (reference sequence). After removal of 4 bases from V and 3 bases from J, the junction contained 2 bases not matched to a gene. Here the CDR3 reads CASSGDRVYEQYF. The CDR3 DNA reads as TGTGCCAGCAGCGGGGACAGGGTCTACGAGCAGTACTTC.

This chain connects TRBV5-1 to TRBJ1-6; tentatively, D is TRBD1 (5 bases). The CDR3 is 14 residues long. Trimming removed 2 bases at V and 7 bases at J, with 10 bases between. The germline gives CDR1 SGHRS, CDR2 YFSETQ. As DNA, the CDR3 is TGCGCCAGCAGCTTCGGGACTCAAAATTCACCCCTCCACTTT. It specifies CASSFGTQNSPLHF. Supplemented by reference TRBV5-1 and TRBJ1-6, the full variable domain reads KAGVTQTPRYLIKTRGQQVTLSCSPISGHRSVSWYQQTPGQGLQFLFEYFSETQRNKGNFPGRFSGRQFSNSRSEMNVSTLELGDSALYLCASSFGTQNSPLHFGNGTRLTVT.

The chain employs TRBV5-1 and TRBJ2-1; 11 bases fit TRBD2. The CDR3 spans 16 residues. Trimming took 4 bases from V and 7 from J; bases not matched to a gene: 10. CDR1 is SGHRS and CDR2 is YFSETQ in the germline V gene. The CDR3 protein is CASSLGLAAALNEQFF. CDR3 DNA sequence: TGCGCCAGCAGCCTGGGACTAGCGGCAGCCTTAAATGAGCAGTTCTTC.

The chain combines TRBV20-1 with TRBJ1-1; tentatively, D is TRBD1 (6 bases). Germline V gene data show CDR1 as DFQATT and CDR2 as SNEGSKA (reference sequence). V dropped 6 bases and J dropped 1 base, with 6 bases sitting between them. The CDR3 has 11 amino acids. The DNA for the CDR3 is TGCAGTGCGGGACAGAACACTGAAGCTTTCTTT. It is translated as CSAGQNTEAFF.

CDR3 DNA: TGTGCCAGCAGCTACCGACTAGCAGATACGCAGTATTTT. It specifies CASSYRLADTQYF. V gene TRBV7-2 combines with J gene TRBJ2-3; D might be TRBD2 (6 bases). Trimming pared 4 bases from V and 4 bases from J, leaving 9 bases between. The CDR3 is 13 amino acids. CDR1 SGHTA and CDR2 FQGNSA come from the germline V gene.

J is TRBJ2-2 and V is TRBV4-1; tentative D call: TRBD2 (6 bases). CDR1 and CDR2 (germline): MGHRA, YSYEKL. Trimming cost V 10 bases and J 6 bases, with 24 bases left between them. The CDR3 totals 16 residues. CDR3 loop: CATQPGSPSVAGELFF. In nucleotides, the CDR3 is TGCGCCACCCAGCCGGGGAGTCCTAGCGTGGCCGGGGAGCTGTTTTTT.

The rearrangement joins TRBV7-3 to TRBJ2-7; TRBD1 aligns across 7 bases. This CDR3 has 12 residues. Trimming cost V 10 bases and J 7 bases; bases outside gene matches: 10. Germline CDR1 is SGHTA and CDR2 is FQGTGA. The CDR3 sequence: CAKPGQHPEQYF. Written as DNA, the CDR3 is TGTGCCAAACCGGGACAGCACCCAGAGCAGTACTTC.

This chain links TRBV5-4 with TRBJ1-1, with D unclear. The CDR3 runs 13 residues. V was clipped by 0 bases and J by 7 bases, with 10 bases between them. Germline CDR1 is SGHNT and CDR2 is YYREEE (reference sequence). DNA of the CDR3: TGTGCCAGCAGCTTGGTGAATCGGGGTGAAGCTTTCTTT. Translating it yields CASSLVNRGEAFF.

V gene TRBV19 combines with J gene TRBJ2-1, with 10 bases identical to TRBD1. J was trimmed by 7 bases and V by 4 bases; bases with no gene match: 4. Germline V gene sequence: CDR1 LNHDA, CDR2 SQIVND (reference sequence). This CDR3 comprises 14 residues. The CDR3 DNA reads TGTGCCAGTAGTACGACAGGGGGCGAAAATGAGCAGTTCTTC. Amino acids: CASSTTGGENEQFF.

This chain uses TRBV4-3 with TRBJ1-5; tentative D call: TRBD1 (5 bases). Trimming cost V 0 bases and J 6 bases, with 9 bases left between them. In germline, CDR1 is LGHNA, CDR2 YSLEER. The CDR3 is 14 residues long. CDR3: CASSQDWGVQPQHF. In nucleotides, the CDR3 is TGCGCCAGCAGCCAAGATTGGGGGGTTCAGCCCCAGCATTTT.

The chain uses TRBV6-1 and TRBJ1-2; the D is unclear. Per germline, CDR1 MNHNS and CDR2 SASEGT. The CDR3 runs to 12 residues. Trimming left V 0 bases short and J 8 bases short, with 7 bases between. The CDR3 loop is CASSEAPSGYTF. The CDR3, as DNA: TGTGCCAGCAGTGAAGCCCCCTCGGGCTACACCTTC.